This is a list of T cell receptor beta chains from one sample in a study of metastatic and nonmetastatic thyroid tumors. TCRdb re-called clones from the PCR reads using MiXCR. The sample includes 6,100 or so clones, 25% to 35% of them seen just once. Input material: adjacent normal tissue. The receptors stem from a female donor with papillary thyroid cancer or a benign thyroid nodule (not recorded which). Some clones in this sample may be carry-over from other donors' samples. The CDR3 runs from the conserved cysteine through the conserved F or W. The D gene is left open where the match is weak. Only part of the rows carry a size: once, few, many, or a class if the clone is expanded.

v_gene,d_gene,abundance,j_gene,CDR3nt,CDR3aa
TRBV5-6,-,-,TRBJ1-1,TGTGCCAGCAGGGGCCAGGTGAACACTGAAGCTTTCTTT,CASRGQVNTEAFF
TRBV30,-,medium-sized,TRBJ2-7,TGTGCCTGGAGCAGGGGCAGGGAGTACGAGCAGTACTTC,CAWSRGREYEQYF
TRBV7-3,TRBD2,-,TRBJ2-1,TGTGCCAGCAGCTTAACCCTAGCGGGGGGGCAAAATGAGCAGTTCTTC,CASSLTLAGGQNEQFF
TRBV6-2/TRBV6-3,-,few,TRBJ1-5,TGTGCCAGCAGTTATCCGACAGGTCCGTATCAGCCCCAGCATTTT,CASSYPTGPYQPQHF
TRBV11-1,-,-,TRBJ2-6,TGTGCCAGCAGCTTATGTAGGTCTGGGTCCAACGTCCTTACTTTC,CASSLCRSGSNVLTF
TRBV7-8,TRBD2,few,TRBJ2-7,TGTGCCAGCAGCTTCGGGGGGGCCATGTACGAGCAGTACTTC,CASSFGGAMYEQYF
TRBV27,-,-,TRBJ1-6,TGTGCCAGGCCGAGACAGTATAATTCACACCTCCACTTT,CARPRQYNSHLHF
TRBV20-1,-,medium-sized,TRBJ2-1,TGCAGTGCTAGAGATCTCGGGGGAATAGGGGCCCTCCACAATGAGCAGTTCTTC,CSARDLGGIGALHNEQFF
TRBV5-6,-,many,TRBJ2-5,TGTGCCAGCAGCGGGACGGGTATCGGGGGCCCGTACCAAGAGACCCAGTACTTC,CASSGTGIGGPYQETQYF
TRBV5-5,-,-,TRBJ2-7,TGTGCCAGCAGCGCGTTGCTGCGGGACCGCAGTTACGAGCAGTACTTC,CASSALLRDRSYEQYF
TRBV11-1,TRBD1,-,TRBJ2-7,TGTGCCAGCAGCTTAGTGGCGACAGGGGCCCCCCGGGAGCAGTACTTC,CASSLVATGAPREQYF
TRBV9,-,medium-sized,TRBJ1-1,TGTGCCAGCAGCGGCACAGGCACTGAAGCTTTCTTT,CASSGTGTEAFF
TRBV12-3/TRBV12-4,-,few,TRBJ1-2,TGTGCCAGCAGTTTACCCGGGGCGCGGGACTATGGCTACACCTTC,CASSLPGARDYGYTF
TRBV6-9,TRBD1,-,TRBJ2-7,TGTGCCAGCAGTTATTCCGGGACAGCGTTCGGAGAGCAGTACTTC,CASSYSGTAFGEQYF
TRBV7-3,TRBD1,medium-sized,TRBJ2-1,TGTGCCAGCAGATCCGGGACAGGCAACAATGAGCAGTTCTTC,CASRSGTGNNEQFF
TRBV20-1,TRBD2,medium-sized,TRBJ2-7,TGCAGTGCCCCGGGGAGGGGTACCGAGCAGTACTTC,CSAPGRGTEQYF
TRBV2,-,few,TRBJ1-6,TGTGCCAGCAGTGAAGCGGGGGGGGCGCAGCTCTCCCTCCACTTT,CASSEAGGAQLSLHF
TRBV6-2/TRBV6-3,-,few,TRBJ2-7,TGTGCCAGCAGTCTCTACAGGGACATCGAGCAGTACTTC,CASSLYRDIEQYF
TRBV20-1,TRBD1,medium-sized,TRBJ2-7,TGCAGTGCTAGATCGACAGGGACGTACGAGCAGTACTTC,CSARSTGTYEQYF
TRBV20-1,-,-,TRBJ2-3,TGCAGTGCTAGAGATCTTGGGGGAAAAACAGATACGCAGTATTTT,CSARDLGGKTDTQYF
TRBV12-3/TRBV12-4,-,-,TRBJ1-2,TGTGCCAGCAGTTTGGACGGGAACTATGGCTACACCTTC,CASSLDGNYGYTF
TRBV19,-,few,TRBJ2-2,TGTGCCAGTAGTCCCGGCGGAGGTCACGGGGAGCTGTTTTTT,CASSPGGGHGELFF
TRBV5-5,-,medium-sized,TRBJ1-6,TGTGCCAGCAGCTTGTTAGGGGGAAGTAGTTCACCCCTCCACTTT,CASSLLGGSSSPLHF
TRBV19,-,few,TRBJ1-2,TGTGCCAGTAGTCCGCCAGGGACGAGCTATGGCTACACCTTC,CASSPPGTSYGYTF
TRBV5-1,-,-,TRBJ2-7,TGCGCCAGCAGCTTGGCAGGACTGTACGAGCAGTACTTC,CASSLAGLYEQYF
TRBV5-1,-,-,TRBJ2-6,TGCGCCAGCAGCCCTGGTGACTTTTTCTCCTCTGGGGCCAACGTCCTGACTTTC,CASSPGDFFSSGANVLTF
TRBV20-1,-,many,TRBJ2-2,TGCAGTGCTAGAGGGATTGAGACCCGGGACAAGGGCCTCGCGAACACCGGGGAGCTGTTTTTT,CSARGIETRDKGLANTGELFF
TRBV2,-,-,TRBJ2-2,TGTGCCAGCAGTCTGGAGACCGGGGAGCTGTTTTTT,CASSLETGELFF
TRBV19,-,few,TRBJ1-1,TGTGCCAGTAGCCGACAGCCGAACACTGAAGCTTTCTTT,CASSRQPNTEAFF
TRBV19,-,medium-sized,TRBJ1-5,TGTGCCAGTATAGGGCAGAGCAATCAGCCCCAGCATTTT,CASIGQSNQPQHF
TRBV6-1,-,large,TRBJ1-5,TGTGCCAGCGGTTTCTGGCAGGGATATCAGCCCCAGCATTTT,CASGFWQGYQPQHF